This is a list of T cell receptor beta chains from one sample in a study of OX40 agonist ivuxolimab in advanced cancers. Sequencing was performed with immunoSEQ multiplex PCR; in TCRdb, only in-frame clones are kept and a portion is missing. The profile shows around 94,000 clones, 80% to 95% of them singletons. The sequencing here drew on CD4+ or CD8+ T cells sorted from blood, taken in a trial of the OX40 agonist ivuxolimab. The receptors shown here come from an adult with an advanced solid tumor such as melanoma, head and neck, liver or kidney cancer. The CDR3 runs from the conserved cysteine through the conserved F or W. The D gene is left open where the match is weak. The size field is filled for only some rows; it gives once, few, many or a size class.

V gene	D gene	clone size	J gene	CDR3 DNA	CDR3 protein
TRBV19	-	-	TRBJ2-7	TGTGCCAGTAGTATAGGCATCCGGTCGGAGCAGTACTTC	CASSIGIRSEQYF
TRBV9	TRBD1	-	TRBJ2-7	TGTGCCAGCAGCGTAGCGACAGGGCCTTACTACGAGCAGTACTTC	CASSVATGPYYEQYF
TRBV29-1	-	-	TRBJ2-7	TGCAGCGTTGAAAGGGACTACGAGCAGTACTTC	CSVERDYEQYF
TRBV27	TRBD2	once	TRBJ2-7	TGTGCCAGCCGTCGGAATCCAGGCTGGACTAGAGGCGAGCAGTACTTC	CASRRNPGWTRGEQYF
TRBV25-1	TRBD1	once	TRBJ1-4	TGTGCCAGCAGTACCCCCGAGACAGGGGGTGAAAAACTGTTTTTT	CASSTPETGGEKLFF
TRBV27	TRBD1	-	TRBJ2-7	TGTGCCAGCAGCCTCGGGACAGGCAGTCCGTACGAGCAGTACTTC	CASSLGTGSPYEQYF
TRBV5-1	-	-	TRBJ2-2	TGCGTGAGTCCCCTCCTCAGGGGCGTGCTGTTTTTT	CVSPLLRGVLFF
TRBV27	-	-	TRBJ2-7	TGTGCCAGCAGTTTACGAGCCACCTACGAGCAGTACTTC	CASSLRATYEQYF
TRBV19	TRBD1	-	TRBJ2-7	TGTGCCAGTAGTATAGATTACGGGGACAGGGGTTCCTACGAGCAGTACTTC	CASSIDYGDRGSYEQYF
TRBV10-3	-	few	TRBJ1-4	TGTGCCATCGCCTTTTCAACTAATGAAAAACTGTTTTTT	CAIAFSTNEKLFF
TRBV11-3	TRBD1	-	TRBJ2-2	TGTGCCAGCACCGAAAGGGACAGGGGATATATCGGGGAGCTGTTTTTT	CASTERDRGYIGELFF
TRBV27	-	-	TRBJ2-5	TGTGCCTCGGGATTGGGGGAGACCCAGTACTTC	CASGLGETQYF
TRBV5-1	-	-	TRBJ2-2	TGCGCCAGCAGCTTGCGAGGGTCGGGTACCGGGGAGCTGTTTTTT	CASSLRGSGTGELFF
TRBV7-9	-	-	TRBJ2-7	TGTGCCAGCAGCCCCAAAATAGAGCAGTACTTC	CASSPKIEQYF
TRBV6-1	-	-	TRBJ2-3	TGTGCCAGCAGTGGATACGGGAGCCCAGATACGCAGTATTTT	CASSGYGSPDTQYF
TRBV4-3	-	-	TRBJ2-4	TGCGCCAGCAGCCAAGATCGGAGGGGGGTAAGGGGCAAAAACATTCAGTACTTC	CASSQDRRGVRGKNIQYF
TRBV4-1	TRBD2	-	TRBJ2-1	TGCGCCAGCAGCCATTCGGGGACTAGGGCTGAGCAGTTCTTC	CASSHSGTRAEQFF
TRBV7-6	-	-	TRBJ2-7	TGTGCCAGCAGCTTAGATTTAGGGGGCTACGAGCAGTACTTC	CASSLDLGGYEQYF
TRBV6-1	-	-	TRBJ2-3	TGTGCCAGCAGGCCCTCCCCAGGGGGCACAGATACGCAGTATTTT	CASRPSPGGTDTQYF
TRBV27	-	-	TRBJ1-5	TGTGCCAGCAGTCCCTGGTCAGGTAGCAATCAGCCCCAGCATTTT	CASSPWSGSNQPQHF
TRBV6-1	TRBD2	-	TRBJ2-2	TGTGCCAGCAGTGATAGCGGGACGGCCGGGGAGCTGTTTTTT	CASSDSGTAGELFF
TRBV9	-	few	TRBJ2-5	TGTGCCAGCAGCGTTCGGGGGTTAGACCAAGAGACCCAGTACTTC	CASSVRGLDQETQYF
TRBV4-1	-	-	TRBJ2-7	TGCGCCAGCAGCCAAGTAGCAGGCACTTCCTACGAGCAGTACTTC	CASSQVAGTSYEQYF